The entry below gives a single TCR beta chain sequence along with its context. Its antigen is unknown. This record belongs to a study of OX40 agonist ivuxolimab in advanced cancers. Study as a whole: The dose-escalation group included hepatocellular carcinoma, melanoma, renal cell carcinoma and head and neck cancer. Patients were 82.7% male with ages about 23 to 80, mean 60. Earlier anti-PD-1, anti-PD-L1 or anti-CTLA-4 therapy was permitted; roughly 40% had received some.

Some clones are missing from TCRdb's copy, which holds only in-frame ones; the method was immunoSEQ multiplex PCR. Found here are tens of thousands of clones, more than 75% of them singletons; the top ten hold less than 35%. Whole-study findings and limits: At 0.1 to 3.0 mg/kg, clonal expansion of CD4+ and CD8+ blood T cells had occurred by week 6.

The V end was cut by 6 bases, the J end by 1 base, with 3 bases between. Germline CDR1 and CDR2: MNHEY and SVGAGI. This CDR3 comprises 11 residues. The chain links TRBV6-5 to TRBJ1-1; D is undetermined. This sequence was found in an adult with an advanced solid tumor such as melanoma, head and neck, liver or kidney cancer. Specimen: CD4+ or CD8+ T cells sorted from blood, collected in a trial of the OX40 agonist ivuxolimab. As DNA, the CDR3 is TGTGCCAGCAGGCGGAACACTGAAGCTTTCTTT. Translating gives CASRRNTEAFF.